One and the same sample provided the 28 T cell receptor beta chains below, sequenced in a study of cytomegalovirus exposure and HLA in healthy donors. PCR employed 60 Vbeta and 13 Jbeta primers. This table comes from immunoSEQ multiplex PCR, and its TCRdb copy is limited to in-frame clones, with some not included. The profile shows about 210,000 clones, 75% to 80% of them singletons. Sequenced material: PBMCs. The source is a male donor in good health and CMV-seronegative.

In this sample, this clone turned up a few times. V is TRBV7-6 and J is TRBJ2-1, with TRBD1 matching 7 bases. V lost 5 bases, J lost 10 bases, and 17 bases stayed unmatched. Germline lookup yields CDR1 SGHVS and CDR2 FNYEAQ. The CDR3 runs to 16 residues. In DNA form, the CDR3 reads TGTGCCAGCAGCCCCCAACCGGCAGGGGGAAATTTGGAGCAGTTCTTC. Amino acid sequence: CASSPQPAGGNLEQFF.

This chain joins TRBV27 and TRBJ2-7; possible D gene TRBD1, 5 bases. CDR1 is MNHEY and CDR2 is SMNVEV in the germline V gene (reference sequence). The CDR3 is made up of 14 amino acids. The ends were cut back, 1 base at V and 2 bases at J, with 9 bases in the middle. This CDR3 is CASSLWGKPYEQYF. The CDR3 DNA is TGTGCCAGCAGTTTATGGGGCAAACCCTACGAGCAGTACTTC.

The chain carries TRBV19 and TRBJ1-1, with a tentative D call TRBD1 (5 bases). CDR3 length: 14 residues. The germline CDR1 and CDR2 sequences are LNHDA and SQIVND (reference sequence). V lost 6 bases, J lost 1 base, and 12 bases lay in between. CDR3 in DNA: TGTGCCAGTAGCCCCGGGGGGTCGAACACTGAAGCTTTCTTT. This codes for CASSPGGSNTEAFF.

The V call is TRBV5-1, the J call TRBJ2-4; maybe TRBD2 (6 bases). The CDR3 totals 15 residues. In germline, CDR1 is SGHRS, CDR2 YFSETQ. The V gene lost 4 bases and the J gene lost 6 bases, with 17 bases spanning the gap. The CDR3 DNA is TGCGCCAGCAGCCCCTCGAGGCGGGGACCAAACATTCAGTACTTC. As protein: CASSPSRRGPNIQYF.

This clone was counted between two and nine times. The genes are TRBV18 and TRBJ1-2; TRBD1 matches 8 bases. Germline V gene data show CDR1 as KGHSH and CDR2 as LQKENI. The V segment lost 3 bases and the J segment 4 bases; nucleotides outside the gene matches: 7. The CDR3 runs 15 residues. CDR3 region: CASSPGTGRSYGYTF. Written as DNA, the CDR3 is TGTGCCAGCTCACCCGGGACAGGAAGATCCTATGGCTACACCTTC.

CDR3 sequence (DNA): TGTGCCAGCAGGGAGACTAGCGGGAGGAAGACCCAGTACTTC. Translation: CASRETSGRKTQYF. The chain links TRBV28 to TRBJ2-5, with 13 bases that match TRBD2. Looked up from germline, CDR1 is MDHEN and CDR2 is SYDVKM. This CDR3 region has 14 residues. V dropped 6 bases and J dropped 6; count of bases not matched to a gene: 4. The full variable domain, its missing parts supplied by reference TRBV28 and TRBJ2-5, is DVKVTQSSRYLVKRTGEKVFLECVQDMDHENMFWYRQDPGLGLRLIYFSYDVKMKEKGDIPEGYSVSREKKERFSLILESASTNQTSMYLCASRETSGRKTQYFGPGTRLLVL.

This clone was seen just once. CDR3 region: CASSQVAGGPDTQYF. CDR3 sequence (DNA): TGTGCCAGCAGCCAAGTAGCGGGAGGGCCAGATACGCAGTATTTT. The V call is TRBV4-2, the J call TRBJ2-3; TRBD2 agrees at 11 bases. CDR1 and CDR2 from the germline V gene are LGHNA and YNFKEQ. The CDR3 totals 15 residues. After removal of 1 base from V and 4 bases from J, the junction contained 1 base not matched to a gene.

This sequence joins TRBV6-5 and TRBJ1-1, with D maybe TRBD1 (5 bases). CDR3 size: 16 residues. Germline CDR1 is MNHEY and CDR2 is SVGAGI. V lost 2 bases, J lost 5 bases, and 18 bases lay in between. For the CDR3, the DNA is TGTGCCAGCAGTTACGGTGGGGGGGAATTTCCGACTGAAGCTTTCTTT. Protein product: CASSYGGGEFPTEAFF.

This sequence joins TRBV12-1 and TRBJ1-1; the table's D call of TRBD1 was not tested on the DNA. TRBV12-1 represents a pseudogene. CDR3 length equals 16 residues. The CDR3 reads CASSRRDREMNTEAFF. CDR3 nucleotides: TGTGCCAGCAGCCGCCGGGACAGGGAAATGAACACTGAAGCTTTCTTT.

The V gene is TRBV29-1, the J gene TRBJ2-3, with 9 bases identical to TRBD1. The CDR3 sequence is 13 residues long. V dropped 8 bases and J dropped 2; count of bases not matched to a gene: 5. Germline CDR1 reads SQVTM; CDR2 reads ANQGSEA. The CDR3 sequence: CSFGQGYTDTQYF. The CDR3 DNA reads as TGCAGCTTCGGACAGGGGTACACAGATACGCAGTATTTT.

The chain employs TRBV5-1 and TRBJ1-5, with D perhaps TRBD1 (5 bases). CDR1 and CDR2 (germline): SGHRS, YFSETQ. This CDR3 contains 15 residues. Trimming removed 0 bases at V and 0 bases at J, with 7 bases between. The CDR3 loop is CASSLGQHSNQPQHF. CDR3 sequence (DNA): TGCGCCAGCAGCTTGGGACAGCATAGCAATCAGCCCCAGCATTTT.

Only a few counts were recorded for this clone. CDR3 in DNA: TGTGCCAGCAGTCCAACCGGTGACTCCGAAAAACTGTTTTTT. This gives the protein CASSPTGDSEKLFF. The chain is built from TRBV6-5 and TRBJ1-4; no reliable D call. Germline-derived CDR1 and CDR2 are MNHEY and SVGAGI. The CDR3 is made up of 14 amino acids. V dropped 5 bases and J dropped 8 bases, with 15 bases sitting between them.

The rearrangement joins TRBV30 to TRBJ1-6; 11 positions agree with TRBD1. Germline V gives CDR1 GTSNPN, CDR2 SVGIG (reference sequence). CDR3 size: 15 residues. J was trimmed by 6 bases and V by 2 bases; bases with no gene match: 3. CDR3 sequence (DNA): TGTGCCTGGAGTCCCGGGACAGGGGGTAATTCACCCCTCCACTTT. It codes for CAWSPGTGGNSPLHF.

This chain joins TRBV5-4 and TRBJ2-5; D possibly corresponds to TRBD2 (7 bases). Germline CDR1 is SGHNT and CDR2 is YYREEE (reference sequence). Trimming left V 0 bases short and J 4 bases short, with 16 bases between. The CDR3 is made up of 16 amino acids. The CDR3 DNA sequence: TGTGCCAGCAGCTTGGAGGGAGGGGGTCGGGGAGAGACCCAGTACTTC. This sequence encodes CASSLEGGGRGETQYF.

J is TRBJ2-2 and V is TRBV19; D might be TRBD1 (5 bases). V lost 3 bases to trimming and J lost 1 base, with 15 bases between them. Germline-derived CDR1 and CDR2 are LNHDA and SQIVND (reference sequence). The CDR3 contains 17 residues. The CDR3 DNA sequence: TGTGCCAGTAGTATCCCAAATAAAGGGGTGAACACCGGGGAGCTGTTTTTT. It specifies CASSIPNKGVNTGELFF. The complete variable domain, with remaining parts taken from reference TRBV19 and TRBJ2-2, reads DGGITQSPKYLFRKEGQNVTLSCEQNLNHDAMYWYRQDPGQGLRLIYYSQIVNDFQKGDIAEGYSVSREKKESFPLTVTSAQKNPTAFYLCASSIPNKGVNTGELFFGEGSRLTVL.

The CDR3 DNA reads as TGTGCCAGCAGTCTCCTGACTAGCGGGATCCCCCACGAGCAGTACTTC. Protein sequence: CASSLLTSGIPHEQYF. V and J are TRBV27 and TRBJ2-7; TRBD2 matches 11 bases. Germline V CDR1 and CDR2: MNHEY, SMNVEV (reference sequence). The trim removed 5 bases at V and 5 bases at J, leaving 11 bases unmatched. The CDR3 loop spans 16 amino acids.

This clone occurred a few times. V is TRBV13 and J is TRBJ1-1; D possibly corresponds to TRBD1 (5 bases). The CDR3 is 16 residues long. Germline CDR1 is PRHDT and CDR2 is FYEKMQ (reference sequence). V shed 5 bases and J shed 6 bases, with 22 bases lying between them. CDR3 amino acids: CASSLRKGRGGSEAFF. CDR3 in DNA: TGTGCCAGCAGCCTACGGAAGGGGAGGGGCGGGTCTGAAGCTTTCTTT.

For this clone: This specimen includes other DNA sequences encoding the same CDR3. This chain connects TRBV5-4 to TRBJ2-7; possible D gene TRBD1, 5 bases. This CDR3 has 15 amino acids. V was shortened by 0 bases and J by 1 base, with 11 bases between the two germline ends. Germline values: CDR1 SGHNT, CDR2 YYREEE (reference sequence). CDR3: CASSLGLAGSYEQYF. In DNA, the CDR3 is TGTGCCAGCAGCTTGGGTCTCGCAGGGTCCTACGAGCAGTACTTC. The full variable domain, its missing parts supplied by reference TRBV5-4 and TRBJ2-7, is ETGVTQSPTHLIKTRGQQVTLRCSSQSGHNTVSWYQQALGQGPQFIFQYYREEENGRGNFPPRFSGLQFPNYSSELNVNALELDDSALYLCASSLGLAGSYEQYFGPGTRLTVT.

This chain uses TRBV30 with TRBJ2-1; maybe TRBD2 (6 bases). CDR3 length: 14 residues. Germline V gene sequence: CDR1 GTSNPN, CDR2 SVGIG (reference sequence). The ends were cut back, 1 base at V and 7 bases at J, with 14 bases in the middle. The CDR3 bases are TGTGCCTGGAGTGGGGGAGGTATGTCTAATGAGCAGTTCTTC. Protein sequence: CAWSGGGMSNEQFF.

This rearrangement joins TRBV4-1 to TRBJ2-5; perhaps TRBD1 as D (6 bases). Matching the DNA end better, TRBJ2-7 makes the J call doubtful. This CDR3 has 15 residues. The germline CDR1 and CDR2 sequences are MGHRA and YSYEKL. The CDR3 is CASSQTGTSIYEQYF. The CDR3 DNA sequence: TGCGCCAGCAGCCAAACCGGGACATCGATCTACGAGCAGTACTTC.

With regard to this clone: The same CDR3 is also encoded by other DNA sequences in this sample. This sequence joins TRBV18 and TRBJ2-7; 9 nucleotides align to TRBD1. The germline V gene encodes CDR1 KGHSH and CDR2 LQKENI. The junction had 3 bases not matched to a gene; V was cut back by 3 bases and J by 3 bases. The CDR3 consists of 14 residues. This CDR3 reads CASSPRTGDYEQYF. CDR3 DNA: TGTGCCAGCTCACCCAGGACAGGGGACTACGAGCAGTACTTC.

V and J are TRBV4-3 and TRBJ2-2; tentative D call: TRBD2 (5 bases). The V end was cut by 3 bases, the J end by 1 base, with 6 bases between. Germline-derived CDR1 and CDR2 are LGHNA and YSLEER. The CDR3 contains 14 residues. The CDR3 DNA is TGCGCCAGCAGCCAGGACTGGAACACCGGGGAGCTGTTTTTT. This sequence encodes CASSQDWNTGELFF.

The chain carries TRBV4-3 and TRBJ2-5; a possible D gene is TRBD1 (5 bases). Trimming removed 0 bases at V and 7 bases at J, with 18 bases between. The CDR3 runs 16 residues. Germline V lookup: CDR1 LGHNA, CDR2 YSLEER. CDR3 DNA: TGCGCCAGCAGCCAAGAGTCATCAGGGTTAGGTGGGACCCAGTACTTC. It encodes CASSQESSGLGGTQYF.

This clone was seen a few times. This rearrangement joins TRBV19 to TRBJ1-1; a weak D match, TRBD1 (5 bases). Trimming took 2 bases from V and 7 from J, leaving 8 bases between them. The CDR3 is 12 residues long. CDR1 and CDR2 from the germline V gene are LNHDA and SQIVND (reference sequence). Here the CDR3 DNA reads TGTGCCAGTAGTATACGACAGAGTGAAGCTTTCTTT. It codes for CASSIRQSEAFF.

The chain combines TRBV19 with TRBJ1-4; no definite D call. This CDR3 is built from 12 residues. The V and J ends lost 2 bases and 8 bases respectively, with 6 bases between them. CDR1 and CDR2 (germline): LNHDA, SQIVND (reference sequence). The DNA of the CDR3 is TGTGCCAGTAGTATAAGAGCAGAAAAACTGTTTTTT. Its protein is CASSIRAEKLFF.

A note on this clone: Within the sample, other DNA sequences also encode this same CDR3. This chain joins TRBV5-1 and TRBJ2-3, with TRBD1 matching over 7 bases. Unmatched junction bases numbered 0, after V lost 0 bases and J lost 5 bases. The CDR3 is 13 amino acids. Per the germline V gene, CDR1 is SGHRS and CDR2 is YFSETQ. Here the CDR3 DNA reads TGCGCCAGCAGCTTGGCAGGGGGAGATACGCAGTATTTT. It encodes CASSLAGGDTQYF.

A single count supports this clone. The CDR3 spells CASSQIVSRGGTNTGELFF. Written as DNA, the CDR3 is TGTGCCAGCAGCCAAATTGTGAGCCGGGGGGGAACGAACACCGGGGAGCTGTTTTTT. The J gene is TRBJ2-2, the V gene TRBV4-2, with 8 positions matching TRBD2. Trimming took 2 bases from V and 0 from J; bases not matched to a gene: 11. The CDR3 contains 19 residues. The V gene's germline CDR1 is LGHNA and CDR2 YNFKEQ.

This clone has just a few counts. This chain uses TRBV6-5 with TRBJ2-3; 10 positions agree with TRBD2. Germline trimming cut 4 bases from V and 1 base from J; bases unmatched to any gene: 2. Germline V gene data show CDR1 as MNHEY and CDR2 as SVGAGI. This CDR3 contains 15 residues. The CDR3 reads CASSLAGGGTDTQYF. The CDR3 nucleotides read TGTGCCAGCAGTTTAGCGGGGGGTGGCACAGATACGCAGTATTTT.